Sequencing of this TCR beta chain was carried out in a study of OX40 agonist ivuxolimab in advanced cancers. This CDR3 is built from 15 residues. Germline-derived CDR1 and CDR2 are SGHRS and YFSETQ. The V and J ends lost 3 bases and 8 bases, in that order; junction bases with no gene match: 5. Points from the study as a whole: Individuals who were partial responders at 0.1-3.0 mg/kg had clonal expansion that ranked among the lowest.

The method was immunoSEQ multiplex PCR; TCRdb's version includes in-frame clones alone and lacks a portion of them. Seen here are 100,000 or so clones, approximately 90% observed once, and the top ten hold about 0.76%. Of note for this clone: Its antigen is currently unknown.

The genes are TRBV5-1 and TRBJ1-6, with 10 bases identical to TRBD1. This TCR came from an adult with an advanced solid tumor such as melanoma, head and neck, liver or kidney cancer. The sample consisted of CD4+ or CD8+ T cells sorted from blood, taken in a trial of the OX40 agonist ivuxolimab. Written as DNA, the CDR3 is TGCGCCAGCAGCTCTCGGACAGGGGGGGATTCACCCCTCCACTTT. Amino acids: CASSSRTGGDSPLHF.